The rows below give T cell receptor beta chains drawn from one sample of a study of human T cells and chemical hapten exposure. One entry per CDR3 protein, called by TCRdb with MiXCR from the RACE reads. The repertoire consists of about 130,000 distinct CDR3 sequences, with more than 7.5% occurring once and the leading ten covering roughly 1.8%. The sequenced sample was whole blood. These receptors came from a male donor in good health. Some clones in this sample may be carry-over from other donors' samples. CDR3s include the opening cysteine and the closing phenylalanine or tryptophan. D genes are given only for firm matches. Part of the rows lack a size; the others show once, few, many or a class for expanded clones.

D: .
J: TRBJ1-4
size: few
V: TRBV12-3/TRBV12-4
CDR3: CASSLRGIGEKLFF
DNA: TGTGCCAGCAGTTTGAGAGGGATCGGGGAAAAACTGTTTTTT

D: TRBD2
J: TRBJ2-3
size: many
V: TRBV12-5
CDR3: CASGPLTSGSFPDTQYF
DNA: TGTGCTAGTGGTCCCTTGACTAGCGGGAGCTTTCCAGATACGCAGTATTTT

D: .
J: TRBJ1-2
size: few
V: TRBV6-1
CDR3: CASSGQANYGYTF
DNA: TGTGCCAGCAGTGGACAAGCTAACTATGGCTACACCTTC

D: .
J: TRBJ2-1
size: many
V: TRBV29-1
CDR3: CSVEEGVHEQFF
DNA: TGCAGCGTTGAAGAGGGGGTCCATGAGCAGTTCTTC

D: .
J: TRBJ1-3
size: many
V: TRBV20-1
CDR3: CSARGESGDTIYF
DNA: TGCAGTGCTAGAGGAGAGTCGGGAGACACCATATATTTT

D: TRBD1
J: TRBJ1-3
size: many
V: TRBV20-1
CDR3: CSARDDRVGNTIYF
DNA: TGCAGTGCTAGAGATGACAGGGTTGGAAACACCATATATTTT

D: .
J: TRBJ2-7
size: .
V: TRBV20-1
CDR3: CSARDQGGGEQYF
DNA: TGCAGTGCTAGAGATCAGGGAGGAGGCGAGCAGTACTTC

D: .
J: TRBJ1-2
size: many
V: TRBV5-5
CDR3: CASSPSTENYGYTF
DNA: TGTGCCAGCAGCCCTTCAACTGAAAACTATGGCTACACCTTC

D: TRBD1
J: TRBJ1-1
size: .
V: TRBV6-6
CDR3: CASSHLTGTMNTEAFF
DNA: TGTGCCAGCAGCCACCTGACAGGGACCATGAACACTGAAGCTTTCTTT

D: TRBD1
J: TRBJ1-1
size: .
V: TRBV29-1
CDR3: CSARTGLTNTEAFF
DNA: TGCAGCGCCCGGACAGGGTTGACGAACACTGAAGCTTTCTTT

D: TRBD2
J: TRBJ2-7
size: few
V: TRBV12-3/TRBV12-4
CDR3: CASSLVSGMYEQYF
DNA: TGTGCCAGCAGTTTGGTTAGCGGGATGTACGAGCAGTACTTC

D: .
J: TRBJ2-3
size: few
V: TRBV11-2
CDR3: CASGLPDSTDTQYF
DNA: TGTGCCAGCGGTCTACCTGACAGCACAGATACGCAGTATTTT

D: TRBD2
J: TRBJ2-1
size: .
V: TRBV29-1
CDR3: CSVGASGSNEQFF
DNA: TGCAGCGTTGGGGCTAGCGGGAGCAATGAGCAGTTCTTC

D: TRBD1
J: TRBJ1-2
size: few
V: TRBV7-9
CDR3: CASSSLLAQGDYGYTF
DNA: TGTGCCAGCAGCTCCCTTTTAGCACAGGGGGACTATGGCTACACCTTC

D: TRBD1
J: TRBJ1-1
size: many
V: TRBV10-3
CDR3: CAISDGRGGDEAFF
DNA: TGTGCCATCAGTGATGGCAGGGGGGGTGATGAAGCTTTCTTT

D: .
J: TRBJ2-3
size: few
V: TRBV10-3
CDR3: CAISDRGPADTQYF
DNA: TGTGCCATCAGTGATCGGGGCCCGGCCGATACGCAGTATTTT

D: .
J: TRBJ2-4
size: .
V: TRBV29-1
CDR3: CSVEEGRGMENIQYF
DNA: TGCAGCGTTGAAGAGGGGAGGGGGATGGAAAACATTCAGTACTTC

D: .
J: TRBJ2-7
size: few
V: TRBV4-1
CDR3: CASSSPGTPDEQYF
DNA: TGCGCCAGCAGCTCCCCAGGGACGCCCGACGAGCAGTACTTC

D: TRBD2
J: TRBJ2-7
size: .
V: TRBV20-1
CDR3: CSATTSGSPWEQYF
DNA: TGCAGTGCTACCACTAGCGGGAGCCCGTGGGAGCAGTACTTC